This T cell receptor beta chain was sequenced during a study of cytomegalovirus exposure and HLA in healthy donors. The CDR3 has 11 amino acids. The V end was cut by 0 bases, the J end by 8 bases, with 4 bases between. CDR1 and CDR2 from the germline V gene are MNHNY and SVGAGI (reference sequence). The PCR had 60 Vbeta and 13 Jbeta primers. TCRdb's copy holds only in-frame clones and misses some; the assay was immunoSEQ multiplex PCR. The sample shows about 150,000 clones, 50% to 75% of them seen only once. Study-level results: An apparent linkage of common viral pathogens to several of the most significant clusters emerged in a later analysis. Reportedly, TCR beta sequences accurately predicted HLA-A and HLA-B alleles in most subjects.

A word on this clone: Its matching antigen is unknown.

This chain joins TRBV6-6 and TRBJ1-2; D not certain. The sequence was collected from a woman aged 35 to 49 in good health and CMV-seronegative. The sequencing input was PBMCs. The CDR3 nucleotides are TGTGCCAGCAGTTACTCGCGGGGCTACACCTTC. It yields the protein CASSYSRGYTF.